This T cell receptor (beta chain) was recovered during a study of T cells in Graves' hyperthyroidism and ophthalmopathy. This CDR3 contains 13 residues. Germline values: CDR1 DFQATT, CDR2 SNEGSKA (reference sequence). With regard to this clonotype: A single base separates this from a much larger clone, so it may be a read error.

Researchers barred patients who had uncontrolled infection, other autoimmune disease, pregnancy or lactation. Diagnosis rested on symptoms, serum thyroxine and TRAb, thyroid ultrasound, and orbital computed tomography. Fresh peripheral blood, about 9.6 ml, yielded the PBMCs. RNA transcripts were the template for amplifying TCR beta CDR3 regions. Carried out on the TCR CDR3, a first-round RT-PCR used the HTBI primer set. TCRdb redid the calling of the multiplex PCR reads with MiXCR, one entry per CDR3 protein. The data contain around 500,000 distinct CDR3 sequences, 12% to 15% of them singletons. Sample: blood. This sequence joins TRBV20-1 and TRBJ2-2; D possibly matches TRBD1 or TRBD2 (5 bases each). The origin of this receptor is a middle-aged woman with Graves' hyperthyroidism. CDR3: CSARTPGTEELFF. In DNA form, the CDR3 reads TGCAGTGCTAGGACCCCGGGGACCGAGGAGCTGTTTTTT.